The present entry profiles one T cell receptor (beta chain) with its context. Assay used: immunoSEQ multiplex PCR; TCRdb lists only in-frame clones, some missing. The data contain around 84,000 clones, more than 80% of them singletons. The data derive from a study of ipilimumab plus nivolumab after autologous stem cell transplantation. On the study more broadly: A median of roughly eight nivolumab and roughly 5 ipilimumab doses were given. Both relapsed and primary refractory DLBCL were included.

The CDR3 is 13 amino acids. Germline CDR1 is SGHTA and CDR2 is FQGNSA. Trimming stripped 2 bases from V and 4 bases from J, with 8 bases between. Checkpoint therapy with ipilimumab 1 mg/kg began 14 to 28 days after transplant. Patients got 3 mg/kg IV nivolumab weeks 1, 4, 7, 10, then biweekly through week 26. V is TRBV7-2 and J is TRBJ2-5; D may be TRBD2 (6 bases). The sequence was collected from a male donor with diffuse large B-cell lymphoma. The input for sequencing was PBMCs, taken in a trial of ipilimumab plus nivolumab as post-transplant consolidation. For the CDR3, the DNA is TGTGCCAGCAGCTTAATCGGGGGAGAGACCCAGTACTTC. Encoded protein: CASSLIGGETQYF.